Sequencing of this T cell receptor (beta chain) was carried out in a study of neurological immune-mediated disorders. Notes on the study in general: None of the CDR3 amino acid sequences of expanded clones were shared across subjects, and this suggested private repertoires in all groups.

The unsorted libraries originated from 2 million PBMCs kept at -80 C. The germline V gene has CDR1 SGDLS and CDR2 YYNGEE. CDR3 length equals 13 residues. After removal of 3 bases from V and 7 bases from J, the junction contained 5 bases not matched to a gene. TCRdb re-called the 5' RACE reads with MiXCR, one entry per CDR3 protein. Here the sample spans approximately 50,000 distinct CDR3 sequences, around 10% being singletons. This clonotype has ten or more counts. Antigen unknown. The chain recombines TRBV9 with TRBJ2-7, with 9 bases matching TRBD2. The TCR was taken from a man aged 70 or older with HTLV-1-associated myelopathy (HAM/TSP). The specimen sequenced was PBMCs. The CDR3: CASSATLAGEQYF. DNA of the CDR3: TGTGCCAGCAGCGCCACACTAGCGGGTGAGCAGTACTTC.